The sequence of this T cell receptor (beta chain) was determined in a study of T-cell memory formation after mild COVID-19. The study, taken as a whole, reports: For second-wave clones that peaked at day 37, SARS-CoV-2 specificity went unverified.

TCRdb analysed the 5' RACE reads with MiXCR anew, one entry per CDR3 protein. The sample includes 100,000 to 150,000 distinct CDR3 sequences, about 18% of them seen just once. With regard to this clonotype: What it binds is unknown.

CDR3 length: 13 amino acids. V lost 5 bases, J lost 2 bases, and 9 bases lay in between. The sequencing input was PBMCs or a T cell subset sorted from them (not recorded which). The genes are TRBV12-3 or TRBV12-4 and TRBJ1-2; D uncertain. This receptor was identified in a man aged 18 to 29 who had mild COVID-19 (a few samples of this study predate the infection). Cell type and time point are not known. The chain's CDR3 is CASSLQENYGYTF. DNA of the CDR3: TGTGCCAGCAGTCTGCAGGAAAACTATGGCTACACCTTC.